This TCR beta chain came from a study of blood T cell repertoires in COVID-19. Here immunoSEQ multiplex PCR was the method, and the copy in TCRdb shows in-frame clones only, minus some. Among tens of thousands of clones listed, around nine tenths were seen once. With 2 bases clipped from V and 6 bases from J, the junction kept 4 bases outside the gene matches. The length of the CDR3 is 14 residues. In germline, CDR1 is MNHNS, CDR2 SASEGT. The specimen sequenced was peripheral blood. The sequence derives from a human donor in a cohort sampled during active COVID-19. This sequence joins TRBV6-1 and TRBJ2-3, with TRBD1 identical over 8 bases. CDR3 sequence: CASSEQGASDTQYF. CDR3 coding DNA: TGTGCCAGCAGTGAACAGGGGGCGTCGGATACGCAGTATTTT.